The sequence of this T cell receptor (beta chain) was determined in a study of cytomegalovirus exposure and HLA in healthy donors. Trimming removed 4 bases from V and 0 bases from J; junction bases left unmatched: 7. Germline V gene data show CDR1 as SGDLS and CDR2 as YYNGEE. This CDR3 contains 16 residues. PCR employed 60 Vbeta and 13 Jbeta primers. Profiled with immunoSEQ multiplex PCR; TCRdb holds only in-frame clones, not every one. The sample has 220,000 or so clones; almost 80% are singletons. The source of this sequence is a male donor in good health and CMV-seronegative. The sample comprised PBMCs. The chain links TRBV9 to TRBJ2-5; TRBD2 agrees at 9 bases. CDR3 sequence (DNA): TGTGCCAGCAGCATCTCCGGGACTAGCTACCAAGAGACCCAGTACTTC. This translates into CASSISGTSYQETQYF.